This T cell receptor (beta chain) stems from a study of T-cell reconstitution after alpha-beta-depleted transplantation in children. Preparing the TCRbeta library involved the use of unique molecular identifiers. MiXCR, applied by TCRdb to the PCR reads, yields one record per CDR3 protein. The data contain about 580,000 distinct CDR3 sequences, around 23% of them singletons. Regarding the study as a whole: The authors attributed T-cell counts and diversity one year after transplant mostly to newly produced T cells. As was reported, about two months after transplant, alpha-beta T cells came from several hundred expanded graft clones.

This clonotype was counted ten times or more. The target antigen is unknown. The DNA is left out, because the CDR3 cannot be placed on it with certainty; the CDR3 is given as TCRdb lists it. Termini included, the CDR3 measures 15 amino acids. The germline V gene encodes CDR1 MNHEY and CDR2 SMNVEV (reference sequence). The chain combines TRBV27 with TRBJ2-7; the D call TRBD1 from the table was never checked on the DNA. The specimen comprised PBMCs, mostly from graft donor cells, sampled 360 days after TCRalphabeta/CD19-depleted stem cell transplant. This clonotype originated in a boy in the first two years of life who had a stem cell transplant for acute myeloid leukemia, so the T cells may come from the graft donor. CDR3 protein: CASSFGAGTGTKQYF.